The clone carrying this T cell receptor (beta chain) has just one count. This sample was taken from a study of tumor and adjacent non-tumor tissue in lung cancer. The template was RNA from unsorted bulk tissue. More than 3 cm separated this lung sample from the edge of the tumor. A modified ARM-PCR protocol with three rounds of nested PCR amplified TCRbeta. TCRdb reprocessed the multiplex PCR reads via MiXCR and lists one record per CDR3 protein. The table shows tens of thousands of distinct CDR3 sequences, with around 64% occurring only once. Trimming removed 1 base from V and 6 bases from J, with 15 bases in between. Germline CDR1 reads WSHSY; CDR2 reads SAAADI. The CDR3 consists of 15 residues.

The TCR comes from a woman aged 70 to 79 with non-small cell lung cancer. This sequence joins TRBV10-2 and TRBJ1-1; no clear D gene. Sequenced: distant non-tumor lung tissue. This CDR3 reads CASSEWSTLDAEAFF. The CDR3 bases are TGCGCCAGCAGTGAGTGGAGCACACTGGACGCTGAAGCTTTCTTT.